Shown below are 26 T cell receptor beta chains from a single sample sequenced in a study of blood T cells in healthy people across ages (dated by TCRdb to between 2015 and 2017). Library method: 5' RACE. The run used an Illumina HiSeq 2500. A second PCR of 7 to 11 cycles was performed with a sample-barcoded 5' primer and a J-beta primer mix. The raw public data were reprocessed by TCRdb itself: fastp quality trimming at Q25, MiXCR clonotype calling, in-frame beta chains only. A single entry per CDR3 protein holds the most common genes and DNA from its merged rows. Across this sample there are roughly 800,000 distinct CDR3 sequences, with under 40% seen only once. The ten largest account for approximately 13% of the sample. Sequencing input: blood. Every receptor here comes from a man aged 18 to 30 in good health.

This clonotype is categorized as large. V gene TRBV7-9 combines with J gene TRBJ1-4; 7 bases line up with TRBD1. Trimming removed 5 bases from V and 0 bases from J; junction bases left unmatched: 6. The CDR3 contains 16 residues. Germline CDR1 and CDR2: SEHNR and FQNEAQ (reference sequence). CDR3 nucleotide sequence: TGTGCCAGCAGCGACGGGACAGACGCAACTAATGAAAAACTGTTTTTT. Its translation is CASSDGTDATNEKLFF.

Regarding this clonotype: The junction differs from germline at one of its ends, possibly a read error. V gene TRBV9 combines with J gene TRBJ2-3; 13 bases map to TRBD2. The CDR3 is 17 amino acids. Germline values: CDR1 SGDLS, CDR2 YYNGEE. The CDR3 sequence: CAGSVEGLAGPTDTQYF. Written as DNA, the CDR3 is TGTGCCGGCAGTGTGGAGGGACTAGCGGGACCCACAGATACGCAGTATTTT. The variable domain in full, completed from reference TRBV9 and TRBJ2-3, reads DSGVTQTPKHLITATGQRVTLRCSPRSGDLSVYWYQQSLDQGLQFLIQYYNGEERAKGNILERFSAQQFPDLHSELNLSSLELGDSALYFCAGSVEGLAGPTDTQYFGPGTRLTVL.

The rearrangement joins TRBV13 to TRBJ1-1; TRBD1 matches 8 bases. This CDR3 contains 16 residues. With V trimmed by 3 bases and J by 1 base, 7 bases remained unmatched. CDR1 and CDR2 from the germline V gene are PRHDT and FYEKMQ (reference sequence). The CDR3 reads CASSFRQGRGNTEAFF. The CDR3 DNA follows: TGTGCCAGCAGCTTTCGACAGGGGAGGGGGAACACTGAAGCTTTCTTT.

Points on this clonotype: At one boundary the junction diverges from the germline segment, which might be a read error. This chain joins TRBV12-3 or TRBV12-4 and TRBJ1-2, with 8 bases that match TRBD1. The length of the CDR3 is 15 residues. The CDR3 bases are TGTGTCAGCAGTTCCAGTGACAGGGGCGACTATGGCTACACCTTC. As protein: CVSSSSDRGDYGYTF.

Here the CDR3 DNA reads TGTGCCAGCAGTGTCGAACAAGGGACCTATGGCTACACCTTC. Translated: CASSVEQGTYGYTF. V gene TRBV6-2 or TRBV6-3 combines with J gene TRBJ1-2; possibly TRBD1 for D (5 bases). The CDR3 covers 14 residues. Germline CDR1 reads MNHEY; CDR2 reads SVGEGT. Trimming took off 5 bases at V and 4 bases at J, with 14 bases between the two ends.

A word on this clonotype: A read error may explain this, as a much larger clone is one base away. The rearrangement joins TRBV12-3 or TRBV12-4 to TRBJ2-5, with D possibly called TRBD1 or TRBD2 (6 bases each). CDR3 length equals 12 residues. Trimming cost V 4 bases and J 11 bases, with 14 bases left between them. The CDR3 reads CASSWGAYGQYF. Written as DNA, the CDR3 is TGTGCCAGCAGTTGGGGGGCCTACGGGCAGTACTTC.

This clonotype was counted many times. V gene TRBV4-3 combines with J gene TRBJ2-1; no clear D. This CDR3 has 17 amino acids. V lost 1 base and J lost 0, with 13 bases in between. Germline values: CDR1 LGHNA, CDR2 YSLEER. CDR3 region: CASSQGRPRSSYNEQFF. The CDR3 region has the DNA TGCGCCAGCAGCCAAGGCCGTCCAAGGAGCTCCTACAATGAGCAGTTCTTC.

The chain has TRBV9 and TRBJ1-4; 11 bases are a match to TRBD1. The CDR3 runs 16 residues. The ends lost 3 bases at V and 1 base at J; junction bases unmatched: 2. The germline V gene has CDR1 SGDLS and CDR2 YYNGEE. In DNA form, the CDR3 reads TGTGCCAGCAGCGCGGGGACAGGGGGAACTAATGAAAAACTGTTTTTT. The encoded protein is CASSAGTGGTNEKLFF. The full variable domain, its missing parts supplied by reference TRBV9 and TRBJ1-4, is DSGVTQTPKHLITATGQRVTLRCSPRSGDLSVYWYQQSLDQGLQFLIQYYNGEERAKGNILERFSAQQFPDLHSELNLSSLELGDSALYFCASSAGTGGTNEKLFFGSGTQLSVL.

The V gene is TRBV12-3 or TRBV12-4, the J gene TRBJ2-2, with 8 bases lining up with TRBD1. The length of the CDR3 is 16 residues. The V gene end was trimmed by 4 bases and the J gene end by 0 bases; junction bases not matched to a gene: 4. CDR3 amino acids: CASSSTGASNTGELFF. The CDR3 DNA reads as TGTGCCAGCAGTTCGACAGGGGCCTCGAACACCGGGGAGCTGTTTTTT.

The V call is TRBV7-9, the J call TRBJ1-5; TRBD1 is a possible D gene (5 bases). Germline CDR1 reads SEHNR; CDR2 reads FQNEAQ (reference sequence). V was pared by 2 bases and J by 8 bases, with 19 bases between. This CDR3 contains 16 residues. The DNA of the CDR3 is TGTGCCAGCAGCTTATTTGAGGGGACTCCTATTGAGCCCCAGCATTTT. It encodes CASSLFEGTPIEPQHF.

This clonotype has ten or more counts. The J gene is TRBJ2-3, the V gene TRBV12-3 or TRBV12-4, with no clear D. The CDR3 covers 13 residues. Trimming took off 7 bases at V and 5 bases at J, with 13 bases between the two ends. In DNA, the CDR3 is TGTGCCAGCAAAGGCTCCGTGGGAGATACGCAGTATTTT. Residues: CASKGSVGDTQYF.

The V gene is TRBV11-2, the J gene TRBJ1-2, with D maybe TRBD1 (5 bases). There are 13 residues in the CDR3. V was cut by 3 bases and J by 4 bases, with 9 bases left in between. Germline V lookup: CDR1 SGHAT, CDR2 FQNNGV. CDR3 sequence (DNA): TGTGCCAGCAGCTTCCGACAGTCCTATGGCTACACCTTC. Amino acid sequence: CASSFRQSYGYTF.

The chain links TRBV7-2 to TRBJ2-1; TRBD2 matches 12 bases. CDR1 is SGHTA, CDR2 FQGNSA, per germline. CDR3 size: 13 residues. After removal of 5 bases from V and 15 bases from J, the junction contained 8 bases not matched to a gene. CDR3 DNA sequence: TGTGCCAGCAGCATTCTAGCGGGGGGGCCCCCGTTCTTC. Amino acids: CASSILAGGPPFF.

Turning to this clonotype: A much larger clone differs by one base, so this may be a read error. The chain employs TRBV7-7 and TRBJ2-7; 8 positions agree with TRBD2. The CDR3 is 14 amino acids. The germline gives CDR1 SSHAT, CDR2 FNYEAQ (reference sequence). Here the CDR3 reads CASSGGPLTYEQYF. CDR3 coding DNA: TGTGCTAGCAGCGGGGGACCGCTAACCTACGAGCAGTACTTC.

This rearrangement joins TRBV5-6 to TRBJ2-7; D gene unclear. V lost 0 bases to trimming and J lost 3 bases, with 10 bases between them. CDR1 and CDR2 (germline): SGHDT, YYEEEE. The length of the CDR3 is 14 residues. CDR3 sequence: CASSLVTDLYEQYF. Written as DNA, the CDR3 is TGTGCCAGCAGCTTGGTTACGGACCTCTACGAGCAGTACTTC.

The chain has TRBV12-3 or TRBV12-4 and TRBJ2-2, with TRBD1 matching over 7 bases. With V trimmed by 5 bases and J by 7 bases, 16 bases remained unmatched. The CDR3 runs to 17 residues. CDR3 sequence (DNA): TGTGCCAGCAGTGCCGACAGGGAATCCCTGGGAATCGGGGAGCTGTTTTTT. Protein product: CASSADRESLGIGELFF.

As regards this clonotype: One end of the junction fails to match germline, which may point to a read error. This chain uses TRBV4-3 with TRBJ2-7, with D unclear. The CDR3 sequence is 14 residues long. Germline values: CDR1 LGHNA, CDR2 YSLEER. The CDR3 nucleotides are TGCGCCAGCAGCCAAGACGCCAGCTCCTACGTGCAGTACTTC. Translating it yields CASSQDASSYVQYF.

This clonotype was observed many times. The chain has TRBV6-6 and TRBJ2-7; the D is unclear. The CDR3 contains 12 residues. Germline CDR1 MNHNY, CDR2 SVGAGI (reference sequence). V shed 6 bases and J shed 6 bases, with 12 bases lying between them. The DNA for the CDR3 is TGTGCCAGCAGCCTAACCACGGGCGAGCAGTACTTC. This gives the protein CASSLTTGEQYF.

Regarding this clonotype: A much larger clone sits a single nucleotide away, making a read error possible. This sequence joins TRBV7-2 and TRBJ1-2, with D possibly TRBD1 on 5 matching bases. Germline CDR1 SGHTA, CDR2 FQGNSA. The CDR3 length is 15 residues. CDR3 sequence: CASNLSRDASYGYTF. The CDR3 DNA sequence: TGTGCCAGCAACTTATCTCGGGACGCCAGCTATGGCTACACCTTC.

The gene calls are TRBV18 and TRBJ2-1, with D perhaps matching TRBD1 or TRBD2 (6 bases each). Trimming shortened V by 1 base and J by 13 bases, and 20 bases separated the two germline ends. This CDR3 has 15 residues. The germline CDR1 and CDR2 sequences are KGHSH and LQKENI. CDR3 bases: TGTGCCAGCTCACCACGGGGAGGACAGTCAGAGACCCAGTTCTTC. Protein product: CASSPRGGQSETQFF.

The table lists this clonotype with many counts. The chain couples TRBV6-2 or TRBV6-3 to TRBJ2-7, with unresolved D. Germline V lookup: CDR1 MNHEY, CDR2 SVGEGT. The V end lost 7 bases, the J end lost 3 bases, and 13 bases lay between the germline ends. The length of the CDR3 is 13 residues. CDR3 region: CASTMAVYYEQYF. CDR3 bases: TGTGCCAGCACGATGGCGGTGTACTACGAGCAGTACTTC.

This chain uses TRBV4-3 with TRBJ1-5; D call uncertain. From germline, CDR1 is LGHNA and CDR2 YSLEER. V lost 0 bases and J 7 bases, leaving 13 bases between the germline ends. The CDR3 contains 15 residues. In nucleotides, the CDR3 is TGCGCCAGCAGCCAAGATCAGAGCCCGAAACAGCCCCAGCATTTT. It is translated as CASSQDQSPKQPQHF.

The chain is built from TRBV14 and TRBJ1-2, with D uncertain. CDR3 length: 13 amino acids. V dropped 4 bases and J dropped 5 bases, with 11 bases sitting between them. Germline V gene lookup returns CDR1 SGHDN and CDR2 FVKESK. CDR3 loop: CASSRGSPYGYTF. CDR3 sequence (DNA): TGTGCCAGCAGCCGGGGTTCCCCTTATGGCTACACCTTC. Filled out from reference TRBV14 and TRBJ1-2, the complete variable domain reads EAGVTQFPSHSVIEKGQTVTLRCDPISGHDNLYWYRRVMGKEIKFLLHFVKESKQDESGMPNNRFLAERTGGTYSTLKVQPAELEDSGVYFCASSRGSPYGYTFGSGTRLTVV.

The V gene is TRBV7-9, the J gene TRBJ1-1, with D possibly matching TRBD1 (5 bases). The CDR3 is 19 amino acids. With 5 bases removed from V and 3 bases from J, the gap between germline ends came to 28 bases. Germline values: CDR1 SEHNR, CDR2 FQNEAQ (reference sequence). DNA for the CDR3: TGTGCCAGCAGCCTGTCAATAATTAGACAGAACCTTCGGGACACTGAAGCTTTCTTT. Its translation: CASSLSIIRQNLRDTEAFF.

This clonotype was counted at least ten times. This sequence joins TRBV4-2 and TRBJ2-1; maybe TRBD1 (5 bases). Trimming took off 0 bases at V and 10 bases at J, with 13 bases between the two ends. The CDR3 runs 14 residues. The germline V gene has CDR1 LGHNA and CDR2 YNFKEQ. CDR3 in DNA: TGTGCCAGCAGCCAAGATTCAAGGGGCCGGGAGCAGTTCTTC. Translated, it gives CASSQDSRGREQFF.

The table lists this clonotype with a few counts. The chain's CDR3 is CASSLGQGAVGTEAFF. The CDR3 coding sequence is TGTGCCAGCAGCTTAGGGCAGGGTGCGGTCGGCACTGAAGCTTTCTTT. J is TRBJ1-1 and V is TRBV7-8, with D perhaps matching TRBD1 (5 bases). Trimming cost V 1 base and J 4 bases, with 16 bases left between them. Looked up from germline, CDR1 is SGHVS and CDR2 is FQNEAQ. The CDR3 length is 16 residues.